This T cell receptor beta chain was recovered during a study of T cell responses to AZD1222 COVID-19 vaccine. Regarding the study as a whole: Breadth and depth of Spike-specific TCRs rose after two AZD1222 doses.

Repertoires were generated with immunoSEQ multiplex PCR, while TCRdb's copy carries only in-frame clones and drops some. This sample has 70,000 to 90,000 clones, with around 85% found just once. The CDR3 has 15 residues. Trimming removed 4 bases from V and 4 bases from J; junction bases left unmatched: 10. The germline V gene has CDR1 SGHRS and CDR2 YFSETQ. Comments on this clone: The antigen is not known.

The chain links TRBV5-1 to TRBJ1-1; 7 bases map to TRBD1. This sequence was found in an adult who received the AZD1222 COVID-19 vaccine. Source: peripheral blood, taken 28 days after the second AZD1222 dose. CDR3 residues: CASSNGGGFGTEAFF. Here the CDR3 DNA reads TGCGCCAGCAGCAATGGAGGGGGCTTCGGCACTGAAGCTTTCTTT.